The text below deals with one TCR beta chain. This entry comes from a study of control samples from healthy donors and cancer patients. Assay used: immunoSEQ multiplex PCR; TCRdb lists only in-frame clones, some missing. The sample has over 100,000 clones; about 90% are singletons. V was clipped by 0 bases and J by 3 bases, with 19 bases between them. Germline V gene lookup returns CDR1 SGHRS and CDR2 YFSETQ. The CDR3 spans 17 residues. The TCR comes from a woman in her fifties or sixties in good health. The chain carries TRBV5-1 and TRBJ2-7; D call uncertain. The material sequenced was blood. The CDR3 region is CASSLGLRQADYYEQYF. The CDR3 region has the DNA TGCGCCAGCAGCTTGGGGTTGAGGCAGGCGGATTACTACGAGCAGTACTTC.